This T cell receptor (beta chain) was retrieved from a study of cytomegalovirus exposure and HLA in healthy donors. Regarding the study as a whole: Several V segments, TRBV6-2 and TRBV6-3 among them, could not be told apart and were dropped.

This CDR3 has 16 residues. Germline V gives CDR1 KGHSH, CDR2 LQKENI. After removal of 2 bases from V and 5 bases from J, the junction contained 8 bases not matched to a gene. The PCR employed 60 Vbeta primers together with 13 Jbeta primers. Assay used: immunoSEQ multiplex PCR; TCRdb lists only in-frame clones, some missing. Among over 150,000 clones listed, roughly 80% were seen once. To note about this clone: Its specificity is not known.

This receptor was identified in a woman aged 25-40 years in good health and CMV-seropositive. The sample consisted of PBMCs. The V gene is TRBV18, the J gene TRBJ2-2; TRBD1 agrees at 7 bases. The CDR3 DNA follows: TGTGCCAGCTCACCATTACAAGGGGGCGAAACCGGGGAGCTGTTTTTT. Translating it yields CASSPLQGGETGELFF. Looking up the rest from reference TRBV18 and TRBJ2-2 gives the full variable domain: NAGVMQNPRHLVRRRGQEARLRCSPMKGHSHVYWYRQLPEEGLKFMVYLQKENIIDESGMPKERFSAEFPKEGPSILRIQQVVRGDSAAYFCASSPLQGGETGELFFGEGSRLTVL.